This T cell receptor beta chain stems from a study of OX40 agonist ivuxolimab in advanced cancers. The wider study: The patients got ivuxolimab, which is an agonistic anti-OX40 (CD134) antibody. Study findings and constraints: Clonal expansion was seen in CD4+ and CD8+ blood T cells by week 6 at 0.1 to 3.0 mg/kg. Researchers did not determine the expanded peripheral T cells' antigen specificity.

Details on this clone: Its matching antigen is unknown.

Patients were ruled out by autoimmune disease history or systemic immunosuppression. Germline V lookup: CDR1 SGHDT, CDR2 YYEEEE. The CDR3 is 14 residues long. Trimming took 4 bases from V and 1 from J; bases not matched to a gene: 4. Libraries were prepared by immunoSEQ multiplex PCR; TCRdb keeps only in-frame clonotypes and omits some of them. Of about 51,000 clones in the sample, around nine tenths were seen once. Sequenced material: CD4+ or CD8+ T cells sorted from blood, taken in a trial of the OX40 agonist ivuxolimab. The gene calls are TRBV5-6 and TRBJ1-2; 7 nucleotides match TRBD1. The clonotype comes from an adult with an advanced solid tumor such as melanoma, head and neck, liver or kidney cancer. The CDR3: CASSQGQRNYGYTF. CDR3 bases: TGTGCCAGCAGCCAGGGACAGCGTAACTATGGCTACACCTTC.